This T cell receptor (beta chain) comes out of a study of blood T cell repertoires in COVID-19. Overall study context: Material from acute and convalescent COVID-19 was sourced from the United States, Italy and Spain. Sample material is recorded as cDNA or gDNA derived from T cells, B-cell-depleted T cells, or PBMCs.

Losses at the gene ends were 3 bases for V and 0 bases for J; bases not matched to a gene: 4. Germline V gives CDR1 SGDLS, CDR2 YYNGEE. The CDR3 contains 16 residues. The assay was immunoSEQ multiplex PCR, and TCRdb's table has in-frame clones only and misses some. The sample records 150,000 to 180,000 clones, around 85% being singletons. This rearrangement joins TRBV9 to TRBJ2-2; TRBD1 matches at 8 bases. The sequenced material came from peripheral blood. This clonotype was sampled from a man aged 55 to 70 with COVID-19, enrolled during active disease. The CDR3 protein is CASSAHRGSNTGELFF. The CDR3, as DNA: TGTGCCAGCAGCGCCCACAGGGGGTCGAACACCGGGGAGCTGTTTTTT. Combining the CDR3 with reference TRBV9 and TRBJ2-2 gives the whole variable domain DSGVTQTPKHLITATGQRVTLRCSPRSGDLSVYWYQQSLDQGLQFLIQYYNGEERAKGNILERFSAQQFPDLHSELNLSSLELGDSALYFCASSAHRGSNTGELFFGEGSRLTVL.